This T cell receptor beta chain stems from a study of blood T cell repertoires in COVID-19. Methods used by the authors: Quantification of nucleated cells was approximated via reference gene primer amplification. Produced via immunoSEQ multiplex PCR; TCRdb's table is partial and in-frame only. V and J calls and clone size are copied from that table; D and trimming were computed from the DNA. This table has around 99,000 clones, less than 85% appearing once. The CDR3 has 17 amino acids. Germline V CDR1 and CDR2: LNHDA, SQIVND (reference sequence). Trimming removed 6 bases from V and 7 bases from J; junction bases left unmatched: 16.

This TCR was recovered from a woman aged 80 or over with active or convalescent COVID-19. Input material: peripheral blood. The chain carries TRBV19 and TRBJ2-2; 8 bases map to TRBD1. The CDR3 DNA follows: TGTGCCAGTAGCCCCTGGGGGCAGGGGGCAAGGGACGGGGAGCTGTTTTTT. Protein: CASSPWGQGARDGELFF.